Shown below are 14 T cell receptor beta chains from a single sample sequenced in a study of siplizumab effects on memory and regulatory T cells. TCRdb's copy holds only in-frame clones and misses some; the assay was immunoSEQ multiplex PCR. The profile shows nearly 95,000 clones, 90% to 95% of them singletons. Sequenced: non-Treg CD4+ T cells sorted from blood. The receptors shown here come from a human donor in good health.

The J gene is TRBJ1-2, the V gene TRBV18; no firm D call. The CDR3 length is 15 residues. Trimming removed 0 bases at V and 2 bases at J, with 10 bases between. The germline V gene encodes CDR1 KGHSH and CDR2 LQKENI. The chain's CDR3 is CASSPPRDGNYGYTF. The CDR3, as DNA: TGTGCCAGCTCACCACCGAGGGATGGGAACTATGGCTACACCTTC.

The rearrangement joins TRBV19 to TRBJ2-7; D call uncertain. Germline-derived CDR1 and CDR2 are LNHDA and SQIVND (reference sequence). This CDR3 region has 15 residues. The V and J ends lost 2 bases and 1 base respectively, with 12 bases between them. The DNA of the CDR3 is TGTGCCAGTAGTATATCAGGCCAACAATCCTACGAGCAGTACTTC. This codes for CASSISGQQSYEQYF.

The rearrangement uses TRBV5-1 and TRBJ2-5; TRBD1 matches 8 bases. Germline V gene lookup returns CDR1 SGHRS and CDR2 YFSETQ. The J segment lost 5 bases and the V segment lost 0 bases, leaving 9 bases of the junction unmatched. This CDR3 contains 16 residues. This CDR3 is CASSLVGRGLKETQYF. The CDR3 DNA is TGCGCCAGCAGCTTGGTGGGCAGGGGGCTTAAGGAGACCCAGTACTTC.

V gene TRBV7-2 combines with J gene TRBJ2-7, with 7 bases that match TRBD2. After removal of 4 bases from V and 6 bases from J, the junction contained 12 bases not matched to a gene. The germline CDR1 and CDR2 sequences are SGHTA and FQGNSA. The CDR3 covers 15 residues. Written as DNA, the CDR3 is TGTGCCAGCAGCTCAGATCGCGGGAGACGTTTCGAGCAGTACTTC. It translates to CASSSDRGRRFEQYF.

The chain employs TRBV9 and TRBJ2-3; 8 bases are a match to TRBD1. Per germline, CDR1 SGDLS and CDR2 YYNGEE. The CDR3 consists of 15 residues. The J segment lost 3 bases and the V segment lost 1 base, leaving 4 bases of the junction unmatched. The CDR3 sequence is CASSVTGGSTDTQYF. The CDR3 DNA sequence: TGTGCCAGCAGCGTAACAGGGGGATCAACAGATACGCAGTATTTT.

The genes are TRBV5-4 and TRBJ2-3, with D possibly being TRBD1 or TRBD2 (5 bases each). Trimming cost V 3 bases and J 1 base, with 9 bases left between them. The CDR3 is 14 amino acids. The germline CDR1 and CDR2 sequences are SGHNT and YYREEE (reference sequence). The CDR3 loop is CASSSQGGTDTQYF. The CDR3 DNA is TGTGCCAGCAGCTCCCAGGGAGGCACAGATACGCAGTATTTT.

With respect to this clone: The junction does not match germline at one end; this may be a read error. This rearrangement joins TRBV6-1 to TRBJ2-1, with no clear D. This CDR3 comprises 15 residues. Germline CDR1 and CDR2: MNHNS and SASEGT. The CDR3 bases are TGTGCCAGCAGTGAAGGCGTCGCCTCCTACAATGAGCATTTCTTC. The encoded protein is CASSEGVASYNEHFF.

V gene TRBV18 combines with J gene TRBJ1-1, with D perhaps TRBD1 (5 bases). The ends were cut back, 9 bases at V and 4 bases at J, with 12 bases in the middle. Germline CDR1 KGHSH, CDR2 LQKENI. The CDR3 contains 12 residues. CDR3 coding DNA: TGTGCCAGTGGCAGGGAGGCCACTGAAGCTTTCTTT. As protein: CASGREATEAFF.

This chain uses TRBV30 with TRBJ1-5, with 10 bases aligning to TRBD1. The length of the CDR3 is 16 residues. Per germline, CDR1 GTSNPN and CDR2 SVGIG (reference sequence). The V segment lost 2 bases and the J segment 4 bases; nucleotides outside the gene matches: 8. The CDR3 spells CAWSPSPGQGNQPQHF. In nucleotides, the CDR3 is TGTGCCTGGAGTCCCTCCCCGGGACAGGGGAATCAGCCCCAGCATTTT.

The chain joins TRBV13 to TRBJ1-2; D remains unclear. V was trimmed by 3 bases and J by 0 bases, leaving 8 bases between them. Germline CDR1 PRHDT, CDR2 FYEKMQ (reference sequence). The CDR3 loop spans 14 amino acids. This CDR3 reads CASSFSTSNYGYTF. CDR3 nucleotides: TGTGCCAGCAGCTTCTCCACTTCTAACTATGGCTACACCTTC. Full variable domain (outside the CDR3, taken from reference TRBV13 and TRBJ1-2): AAGVIQSPRHLIKEKRETATLKCYPIPRHDTVYWYQQGPGQDPQFLISFYEKMQSDKGSIPDRFSAQQFSDYHSELNMSSLELGDSALYFCASSFSTSNYGYTFGSGTRLTVV.

V and J are TRBV2 and TRBJ2-1; D remains unclear. The V gene's germline CDR1 is SNHLY and CDR2 FYNNEI. The CDR3 consists of 15 residues. Trimming took off 2 bases at V and 0 bases at J, with 8 bases between the two ends. CDR3: CASSESASSYNEQFF. The CDR3 nucleotides read TGTGCCAGCAGTGAAAGTGCAAGCTCCTACAATGAGCAGTTCTTC.

This chain uses TRBV10-3 with TRBJ2-2; D call uncertain. The germline gives CDR1 ENHRY, CDR2 SYGVKD. The V end was cut by 2 bases, the J end by 7 bases, with 5 bases between. The CDR3 length is 12 residues. DNA for the CDR3: TGTGCCATCAGTGAGGGGGACGGGGAGCTGTTTTTT. It translates to CAISEGDGELFF.

The J gene is TRBJ2-2, the V gene TRBV10-3; 9 bases fit TRBD1. With V trimmed by 1 base and J by 4 bases, 7 bases remained unmatched. Per the germline V gene, CDR1 is ENHRY and CDR2 is SYGVKD. The CDR3 length is 17 residues. The CDR3 DNA follows: TGTGCCATCAGTGAGTTCGGGACAGGGTTGGGCACCGGGGAGCTGTTTTTT. This codes for CAISEFGTGLGTGELFF.

The rearrangement links TRBV25-1 to TRBJ2-3; TRBD1 matches at 7 bases. With V trimmed by 7 bases and J by 4 bases, 11 bases remained unmatched. This CDR3 region has 15 residues. The V gene's germline CDR1 is MGHDK and CDR2 SYGVNS. The CDR3 region is CASTVTGRGPDTQYF. The DNA for the CDR3 is TGTGCCAGCACCGTGACAGGGAGAGGGCCAGATACGCAGTATTTT.